This is a list of T cell receptor beta chains from one sample in a study of cytomegalovirus exposure and HLA in healthy donors. Libraries were prepared by immunoSEQ multiplex PCR; TCRdb keeps only in-frame clonotypes and omits some of them. The top ten hold approximately 0.74% of the sample, which has 150,000 to 200,000 clones, roughly 80% seen once. Sequenced material: PBMCs. These receptors were collected from a woman under 30 in good health and CMV-seronegative. Both conserved end residues are part of each CDR3. The D gene is left open where the match is weak. Expanded clones are given a class, and other clones once, few, many or no size at all.

TRBD1	TRBV27	TRBJ1-1	.	CASSLGNRGRNTEAFF	TGTGCCAGCAGTTTGGGGAACAGGGGGCGTAACACTGAAGCTTTCTTT
TRBD2	TRBV9	TRBJ2-1	.	CASSAGTSGYNEQFF	TGTGCCAGCAGCGCAGGGACTAGCGGTTACAATGAGCAGTTCTTC
.	TRBV7-9	TRBJ1-1	.	CASSFPGHTNTEAFF	TGTGCCAGCAGCTTCCCGGGACACACGAACACTGAAGCTTTCTTT
TRBD2	TRBV27	TRBJ2-3	.	CASSLVGGVTDTQYF	TGTGCCAGCAGTTTAGTGGGAGGGGTCACAGATACGCAGTATTTT
.	TRBV6-5	TRBJ1-4	.	CASSREGGREKLFF	TGTGCCAGCAGTAGGGAGGGAGGTCGTGAAAAACTGTTTTTT
.	TRBV10-1	TRBJ1-1	.	CASSDRAETEAFF	TGCGCCAGCAGTGACAGGGCCGAGACTGAAGCTTTCTTT
.	TRBV5-1	TRBJ1-1	few	CASSLGGTVNTEAFF	TGCGCCAGCAGCTTGGGTGGTACGGTGAACACTGAAGCTTTCTTT
.	TRBV6-1	TRBJ1-1	.	CASSEVRGTEAFF	TGTGCCAGCAGTGAAGTACGGGGCACTGAAGCTTTCTTT
.	TRBV19	TRBJ1-5	.	CASSIRQTYSNQPQHF	TGTGCCAGTAGTATTAGACAGACCTATAGCAATCAGCCCCAGCATTTT
.	TRBV5-1	TRBJ2-7	few	CASSLGAGSQQYF	TGCGCCAGCAGCTTGGGGGCGGGCAGCCAGCAGTACTTC
.	TRBV2	TRBJ2-1	.	CASSDPGTNGGDEQFF	TGTGCCAGCAGTGACCCCGGGACAAATGGTGGGGATGAGCAGTTCTTC